The 32 T cell receptor beta chains below come from one sample, sequenced in a study of shared clonotypes between healthy human individuals (TCRdb year 2020). The library was obtained by the immunoSEQ multiplex PCR assay. The table was pulled from immuneACCESS by TCRdb, which kept in-frame rearrangements only. Such tables lose some clones; where checked, under half of the loss comes from unresolved V genes, and the rest has no known cause. The sample table lists 2 million to 2.5 million clones, about 93% of them with a count of one. Of the sample, more than 1.5% is held by the ten largest clones. CD8 naive samples were CD45RO-negative cells positively selected for CCR7, giving a CD45RA+CCR7+ population that excluded TemRA cells. Sequenced material: naive CD8+ T cells from PBMCs. In the paper's terms, the cell subset or site label means: CD45RA+CCR7+. These TCRs come from a young man in good health. Some clones in this sample may be carry-over from other donors' samples.

The chain uses TRBV28 and TRBJ1-2; TRBD1 aligns across 8 bases. Germline trimming cut 10 bases from V and 0 bases from J; bases unmatched to any gene: 13. This CDR3 region has 16 residues. Germline CDR1 and CDR2: MDHEN and SYDVKM. Here the CDR3 reads CATQTDGTGPNYGYTF. For the CDR3, the DNA is TGTGCCACCCAGACCGATGGGACAGGCCCTAACTATGGCTACACCTTC.

V and J are TRBV28 and TRBJ2-5, with unresolved D. V was clipped by 7 bases and J by 5 bases, with 20 bases between them. Germline CDR1 reads MDHEN; CDR2 reads SYDVKM. This CDR3 is built from 15 residues. CDR3 protein: CASTSTTGPPETQYF. Here the CDR3 DNA reads TGTGCCAGCACCTCCACCACGGGTCCCCCGGAGACCCAGTACTTC.

This chain uses TRBV18 with TRBJ2-7; no clear D gene. This CDR3 has 12 amino acids. The V end lost 6 bases, the J end lost 0 bases, and 6 bases lay between the germline ends. Germline CDR1 KGHSH, CDR2 LQKENI. The CDR3 region has the DNA TGTGCCAGCTCCGTCAGCTCCTACGAGCAGTACTTC. Protein: CASSVSSYEQYF.

On this clone: The sample holds other DNA sequences that translate to the same CDR3. The CDR3 region is CASSQGNTEAFF. The CDR3, as DNA: TGCGCCAGCAGCCAAGGGAACACTGAAGCTTTCTTT. V gene TRBV4-1 combines with J gene TRBJ1-1; no reliable D call. CDR3 size: 12 residues. Germline V CDR1 and CDR2: MGHRA, YSYEKL. V dropped 1 base and J dropped 1 base, with 1 base sitting between them.

This rearrangement joins TRBV27 to TRBJ2-7; D is perhaps TRBD1 (6 bases). The ends were cut back, 6 bases at V and 5 bases at J, with 14 bases in the middle. The CDR3 consists of 13 residues. Germline CDR1 is MNHEY and CDR2 is SMNVEV (reference sequence). The CDR3 loop reads CASSLAQGNEQYF. The CDR3 DNA reads TGTGCCAGCAGCCTCGCACAGGGCAACGAGCAGTACTTC.

This clone was detected only a few times. The chain employs TRBV4-2 and TRBJ1-4; TRBD1 might be the D (5 bases). The germline V and J ends were trimmed by 1 base and 8 bases, with 14 bases remaining between them. There are 15 residues in the CDR3. In germline, CDR1 is LGHNA, CDR2 YNFKEQ. The chain's CDR3 is CASSQAGDRREKLFF. In nucleotides, the CDR3 is TGTGCCAGCAGCCAAGCTGGGGACCGTCGGGAAAAACTGTTTTTT.

V usage is TRBV28 and J usage is TRBJ2-1, with 11 bases aligning to TRBD2. The V gene end was trimmed by 4 bases and the J gene end by 3 bases; junction bases not matched to a gene: 5. Germline V gene sequence: CDR1 MDHEN, CDR2 SYDVKM. The CDR3 loop spans 16 amino acids. CDR3: CASSSPTSGVYNEQFF. The CDR3, as DNA: TGTGCCAGCAGTTCCCCGACTAGCGGGGTCTACAATGAGCAGTTCTTC.

V is TRBV5-4 and J is TRBJ1-2; possibly TRBD1 for D (5 bases). CDR1 and CDR2 from the germline V gene are SGHNT and YYREEE (reference sequence). This CDR3 is built from 15 residues. With 0 bases removed from V and 5 bases from J, the gap between germline ends came to 14 bases. The CDR3 DNA reads as TGTGCCAGCAGCTTGGGCACCGGGACGGATTATGGCTACACCTTC. This gives the protein CASSLGTGTDYGYTF. The whole variable domain, remainder taken from reference TRBV5-4 and TRBJ1-2, is ETGVTQSPTHLIKTRGQQVTLRCSSQSGHNTVSWYQQALGQGPQFIFQYYREEENGRGNFPPRFSGLQFPNYSSELNVNALELDDSALYLCASSLGTGTDYGYTFGSGTRLTVV.

The chain recombines TRBV7-2 with TRBJ2-1; D unclear. The V end was cut by 3 bases, the J end by 0 bases, with 9 bases between. Germline V gives CDR1 SGHTA, CDR2 FQGNSA. The CDR3 sequence is 15 residues long. The CDR3: CASSFYGTSYNEQFF. DNA of the CDR3: TGTGCCAGCAGCTTTTACGGTACCTCCTACAATGAGCAGTTCTTC.

Concerning this clone: Sequence at one end of the junction differs from germline and may be a read error. The chain combines TRBV6-6 with TRBJ1-4; D is uncertain. The CDR3 extends over 16 amino acids. CDR1 MNHNY and CDR2 SVGAGI come from the germline V gene (reference sequence). The CDR3: CASTYPADLTNEKLFF. The CDR3 DNA sequence: TGTGCCAGCACTTACCCCGCTGATTTGACTAATGAAAAACTGTTTTTT.

In its sample, this clone was seen a few times. DNA for the CDR3: TGTGCCAGCAGCTTTTTGGGGCATGAAGCTTTCTTT. It specifies CASSFLGHEAFF. The chain couples TRBV7-6 to TRBJ1-1; TRBD1 might be the D (5 bases). V was clipped by 3 bases and J by 7 bases, with 9 bases between them. The germline V gene has CDR1 SGHVS and CDR2 FNYEAQ. The CDR3 consists of 12 residues.

The chain employs TRBV28 and TRBJ2-7; a possible D gene is TRBD2 (5 bases). Trimming shortened V by 6 bases and J by 0 bases, and 21 bases separated the two germline ends. The CDR3 has 17 amino acids. In germline, CDR1 is MDHEN, CDR2 SYDVKM. The CDR3 nucleotides read TGTGCCAGCAGGCCTCGGGGTCGGGTTTTGACCTCCTACGAGCAGTACTTC. Translation: CASRPRGRVLTSYEQYF.

This clone was counted a few times. The chain links TRBV2 to TRBJ2-7; the D gene is possibly TRBD1 (5 bases). Trimming took 10 bases from V and 2 from J, leaving 24 bases between them. The CDR3 is 16 amino acids. The germline CDR1 and CDR2 sequences are SNHLY and FYNNEI. The CDR3 spells CANAGSPKGNPYEQYF. CDR3 in DNA: TGTGCCAACGCAGGGTCCCCTAAAGGGAACCCCTACGAGCAGTACTTC.

The chain is built from TRBV6-1 and TRBJ2-5, with 14 nucleotides matching TRBD2. The CDR3 is 18 amino acids. Germline values: CDR1 MNHNS, CDR2 SASEGT. With V trimmed by 4 bases and J by 5 bases, 12 bases remained unmatched. Here the CDR3 reads CASSGTSGGRDLSETQYF. In DNA form, the CDR3 reads TGTGCCAGCAGTGGGACTAGCGGGGGGCGTGACCTATCGGAGACCCAGTACTTC.

This clone was recorded once. The chain carries TRBV5-8 and TRBJ2-5; 7 positions agree with TRBD2. Germline lookup yields CDR1 SGHTS and CDR2 YDEGEE. V was clipped by 2 bases and J by 1 base; unmatched bases: 5. The CDR3 runs 15 residues. The CDR3 DNA sequence: TGTGCCAGCAGCTTCCGACTAGCCCTCCAAGAGACCCAGTACTTC. Translating it yields CASSFRLALQETQYF.

The chain is built from TRBV5-1 and TRBJ2-4, with D hard to call. Deletions cut 0 bases from V and 2 bases from J, with 12 bases between. The CDR3 spans 16 residues. The V gene's germline CDR1 is SGHRS and CDR2 YFSETQ. CDR3 in DNA: TGCGCCAGCAGCTTGGCCTCTTTAGGGCCCAAAAACATTCAGTACTTC. Its translation is CASSLASLGPKNIQYF.

This chain links TRBV7-9 with TRBJ2-7, with a tentative D call TRBD2 (5 bases). CDR1 is SEHNR and CDR2 is FQNEAQ in the germline V gene (reference sequence). The CDR3 contains 14 residues. Trimming shortened V by 0 bases and J by 3 bases, and 9 bases separated the two germline ends. CDR3 DNA: TGTGCCAGCAGCTTAGCGCGGGCAGACTACGAGCAGTACTTC. Protein: CASSLARADYEQYF.

This clone showed up just once. The J gene is TRBJ1-5, the V gene TRBV19; D is uncertain. This CDR3 comprises 15 residues. Germline-derived CDR1 and CDR2 are LNHDA and SQIVND (reference sequence). The V end was cut by 3 bases, the J end by 3 bases, with 12 bases between. CDR3 sequence: CASSITPGFNQPQHF. CDR3 sequence (DNA): TGTGCCAGTAGTATCACCCCCGGGTTCAATCAGCCCCAGCATTTT.

This sequence joins TRBV28 and TRBJ2-1; tentative D call: TRBD1 (6 bases). The CDR3 runs 15 residues. The V gene lost 3 bases and the J gene lost 4 bases, with 13 bases spanning the gap. The germline V gene encodes CDR1 MDHEN and CDR2 SYDVKM. The CDR3 sequence is CASSFYRVRYNEQFF. The CDR3 DNA follows: TGTGCCAGCAGTTTCTACAGGGTGCGATACAATGAGCAGTTCTTC. Filled out from reference TRBV28 and TRBJ2-1, the complete variable domain reads DVKVTQSSRYLVKRTGEKVFLECVQDMDHENMFWYRQDPGLGLRLIYFSYDVKMKEKGDIPEGYSVSREKKERFSLILESASTNQTSMYLCASSFYRVRYNEQFFGPGTRLTVL.

The CDR3 reads CAIRDTSNTEAFF. In nucleotides, the CDR3 is TGTGCCATCAGGGACACATCGAACACTGAAGCTTTCTTT. This chain uses TRBV10-3 with TRBJ1-1, with a possible D match to TRBD1 (5 bases). V was shortened by 6 bases and J by 1 base, with 9 bases between the two germline ends. Germline values: CDR1 ENHRY, CDR2 SYGVKD. CDR3 size: 13 residues.

About this clone: Within the sample, other DNA sequences also encode this same CDR3. The chain combines TRBV11-2 with TRBJ2-7; 7 bases align to TRBD1. The CDR3 extends over 15 amino acids. Germline trimming cut 1 base from V and 3 bases from J; bases unmatched to any gene: 6. Germline-derived CDR1 and CDR2 are SGHAT and FQNNGV. CDR3 loop: CASSLGPGTDYEQYF. The CDR3 DNA follows: TGTGCCAGCAGCTTAGGGCCGGGGACAGACTACGAGCAGTACTTC.

The chain's CDR3 is CASSQNQGNTEAFF. Here the CDR3 DNA reads TGTGCCAGCAGTCAAAACCAGGGGAACACTGAAGCTTTCTTT. This rearrangement joins TRBV6-5 to TRBJ1-1; the D gene is possibly TRBD1 (5 bases). The CDR3 runs 14 residues. Germline CDR1 MNHEY, CDR2 SVGAGI. The germline V and J ends were trimmed by 5 bases and 1 base, with 11 bases remaining between them.

The chain links TRBV2 to TRBJ2-2; 10 bases agree with TRBD2. Unmatched junction bases numbered 6, after V lost 4 bases and J lost 1 base. This CDR3 is 17 amino acids long. Looked up from germline, CDR1 is SNHLY and CDR2 is FYNNEI. The CDR3 DNA is TGTGCCAGCAGTGTGCTGCCTAGCGGGAGGAACACCGGGGAGCTGTTTTTT. Its protein product is CASSVLPSGRNTGELFF.

V usage is TRBV7-9 and J usage is TRBJ2-1; tentatively, D is TRBD2 (6 bases). The CDR3 length is 17 residues. The germline V gene has CDR1 SEHNR and CDR2 FQNEAQ (reference sequence). Trimming left V 5 bases short and J 4 bases short, with 21 bases between. CDR3 sequence: CASSPRGSGILYNEQFF. CDR3 coding DNA: TGTGCCAGCAGCCCCCGTGGTAGCGGAATCCTTTACAATGAGCAGTTCTTC. The full variable domain, completed using reference TRBV7-9 and TRBJ2-1, is DTGVSQNPRHKITKRGQNVTFRCDPISEHNRLYWYRQTLGQGPEFLTYFQNEAQLEKSRLLSDRFSAERPKGSFSTLEIQRTEQGDSAMYLCASSPRGSGILYNEQFFGPGTRLTVL.

This chain links TRBV27 with TRBJ1-1; D might be TRBD1 (5 bases). The CDR3 has 13 amino acids. CDR1 is MNHEY and CDR2 is SMNVEV in the germline V gene (reference sequence). V was shortened by 5 bases and J by 8 bases, with 15 bases between the two germline ends. This chain's CDR3 is CASSRRRDREAFF. The CDR3 DNA follows: TGTGCCAGCAGTCGACGCAGGGATCGGGAAGCTTTCTTT.

V usage is TRBV6-1 and J usage is TRBJ2-6, with D unresolved. CDR1 is MNHNS and CDR2 is SASEGT in the germline V gene. This CDR3 contains 19 residues. V was clipped by 3 bases and J by 0 bases, with 18 bases between them. The CDR3 DNA is TGTGCCAGCAGTGACGCCCCCTTCTCAGGTATCTCTGGGGCCAACGTCCTGACTTTC. Protein sequence: CASSDAPFSGISGANVLTF.

A remark on this clone: Other DNA sequences from this sample encode an identical CDR3 as well. This chain links TRBV6-6 with TRBJ1-1, with a tentative D call TRBD1 (6 bases). V lost 0 bases to trimming and J lost 1 base, with 6 bases between them. The CDR3 runs to 14 residues. Per the germline V gene, CDR1 is MNHNY and CDR2 is SVGAGI (reference sequence). CDR3 DNA: TGTGCCAGCAGTTACTCAGGGGGGAACACTGAAGCTTTCTTT. It specifies CASSYSGGNTEAFF.

Note on this clone: A much larger clonotype is one base distant, so this may be a read error. Other DNA sequences in this specimen translate into the identical CDR3. The chain links TRBV27 to TRBJ2-7, with a weak D call TRBD1 (6 bases). V was pared by 3 bases and J by 2 bases, with 8 bases between. Germline CDR1 reads MNHEY; CDR2 reads SMNVEV (reference sequence). The length of the CDR3 is 13 residues. CDR3 amino acids: CASSFGQPYEQYF. CDR3 sequence (DNA): TGTGCCAGCAGTTTTGGACAGCCCTACGAGCAGTACTTC.

V and J are TRBV6-5 and TRBJ1-4; a possible D gene is TRBD1 (5 bases). This CDR3 contains 14 residues. V was cut by 7 bases and J by 3 bases, with 12 bases left in between. CDR1 and CDR2 (germline): MNHEY, SVGAGI. The CDR3 spells CASTADRANEKLFF. The CDR3 nucleotides read TGTGCCAGCACCGCCGACAGAGCTAATGAAAAACTGTTTTTT.

J is TRBJ1-2 and V is TRBV15; possibly TRBD1 for D (6 bases). Trimming removed 5 bases from V and 5 bases from J, with 15 bases in between. Germline V gene sequence: CDR1 LNHNV, CDR2 YYDKDF (reference sequence). The CDR3 spans 14 residues. CDR3 in DNA: TGTGCCACCAGCGGAGGAGGGGGGAGGTATGGCTACACCTTC. Amino acids: CATSGGGGRYGYTF.

V gene TRBV6-1 combines with J gene TRBJ1-1; D is undetermined. The CDR3 contains 13 residues. The germline gives CDR1 MNHNS, CDR2 SASEGT. The V and J ends lost 2 bases and 6 bases respectively, with 10 bases between them. CDR3 sequence: CASSETTTAEAFF. The DNA of the CDR3 is TGTGCCAGCAGTGAAACTACGACCGCTGAAGCTTTCTTT.

The gene calls are TRBV28 and TRBJ2-7; D is perhaps TRBD2 (6 bases). CDR1 is MDHEN, CDR2 SYDVKM, per germline. Trimming shortened V by 8 bases and J by 3 bases, and 14 bases separated the two germline ends. The length of the CDR3 is 13 residues. The CDR3 is CASSDGGIYEQYF. In nucleotides, the CDR3 is TGTGCCAGCTCAGACGGGGGAATCTACGAGCAGTACTTC.